This T cell receptor (beta chain) was found in a study of cytomegalovirus exposure and HLA in healthy donors (TCRdb year 2017). Looking at the study overall: In an earlier analysis of fewer than 750 of the donors, roughly 300 Gb of sequence data and just under 120 million unique TCR beta sequences from roughly 180 million T cells were reported. Genome-wide SNP genotypes for about three fifths of the roughly 670 donors were used in a later genetic analysis, which treated that subset as a discovery cohort. Among roughly 400 genotyped donors of the cohort, an average of about 240,000 unique TCR beta nucleotide sequences was sequenced per donor, of which 15% to 20% were non-productive. Donor age, sex, ethnicity and CMV serostatus were collected together with the repertoire data. Along with the roughly 700-subject first cohort, a separate validation cohort of 120 different subjects was used. Rather than using new phenotypic data, the later analysis identified candidate immune exposures from TCR beta sequences and from how often those sequences occurred across donors. The number of donors typed differed by locus, with roughly 629-640 for A, B, C, DRB1 and DQB1, more than 500 for DQA1, 600 to 610 for DPA1, and some 450 for DPB1. Roughly 5 DR-DQ haplotypes were handled as single units for association and clustering, since linkage in the cohort was strong. The study combined high-throughput TCR immunosequencing, statistical association of individual TCRs with disease status, and machine learning to predict cytomegalovirus infection status. HLA typing included class I and class II loci at four-digit resolution. The T cell repertoires of around 730 subjects were profiled by immunosequencing and related to cytomegalovirus serostatus. The study aimed to test whether signatures of past pathogen exposure could be identified by cataloging public T cell receptors. Of the approximately 370 genotyped donors, over 80% were placed in the genetic ancestry cluster associated with self-reported Caucasian donors. An early release that covered about 600 HLA-typed donors contained about 300 gigabases of sequencing data and tens of millions of unique TCR sequences. An earlier analysis of 587 of the donors used high-throughput TCR beta sequencing to judge whether each TCR beta V gene segment behaved as functional or pseudogenic. A later analysis re-examined previously published TCR beta repertoires from more than 550 donors and added high-resolution HLA genotyping to investigate patterns of TCR occurrence. Every repertoire in the discovery cohort had been generated on one and the same sequencing platform.

The paper as a whole reports these results and caveats: Broadly in line with IMGT annotations, most TCR beta V segments showed up in productive rearrangements about 87% or about 30% of the time in an earlier analysis of approximately 640 of the donors. In a later genetic analysis, a missense DCLRE1C variant was associated with V-gene and J-gene trimming of TCR beta chains, and the association was replicated in an independent cohort. According to a later genetic analysis, donors in an Asian-associated ancestry cluster had fewer N-insertions in productive TCRs than the approximately 700-donor mean. A later analysis reported that several top co-occurrence clusters appeared linked to parvovirus B19, influenza, CMV and Epstein-Barr virus. A later analysis found that TCR association rates varied across HLA loci, with DRB1 alleles showing the most associated TCRs and HLA-C alleles the fewest. For the cohort, immune exposure information was limited to CMV serostatus. The authors suggested that the approach could potentially be extended to other disease states and immunological phenotypes. The study listed approximately 160 TCR beta chains as associated with cytomegalovirus. A further reported finding was that TCR beta sequences accurately predicted the HLA-A and HLA-B alleles for most subjects in the first cohort. Most CMV-associated TCR beta chains appeared to be HLA-restricted in a later analysis, and the HLA associations seemed to be driven largely by CMV exposure. In vitro tests confirmed that three of the cytomegalovirus-associated TCR beta chains recognize cytomegalovirus antigens. While some public TCRs were present in many individuals, most TCR sequences turned up only very rarely across donors. Because counts were too low, more than 15 rarely observed V segments, including chromosome 9 orphons, were excluded from the earlier analysis of some 540 of the donors. A cluster of highly shared sequence variants was judged likely to be a technical artifact of the sequencing pipeline. Correlated functional status among segregating V segments might reflect linkage disequilibrium, but an unknown experimental factor could not be ruled out. Roughly uniform sequencing depth across donors was assumed in presence/absence analyses, although this assumption may not hold. The classifier was reported to diagnose cytomegalovirus status with high specificity and sensitivity in both the original cohort and the validation cohort. The 87-base-pair reads could not distinguish some IMGT-functional V segments, including TRBV6-2 and TRBV6-3, so those segments were excluded. Because some donors lacked HLA typing at each locus, the association tests relied only on the typed subset. In a later analysis, around 17,000 TCR beta sequences were associated with specific HLA alleles at a false discovery rate of 0.05. In a later analysis, HLA-associated TCR beta chains showed more clonal expansion and lower generation probabilities than non-associated chains that were equally common. The cohort was sequenced for TCR beta chains only, and without alpha or paired-chain data the features that could be detected were limited. When HLA alleles, especially DR and DQ, strongly co-occurred, attributing TCR associations to individual alleles was difficult.

The library relied on the immunoSEQ multiplex PCR assay. The multiplex PCR relied on a mix of 60 forward primers for TCR Vbeta segments and 13 reverse primers for TCR Jbeta segments. The CDR3 region of rearranged TCR beta genes was amplified from genomic DNA by a multiplex PCR assay. The Illumina HiSeq System was used to sequence the amplified TCR beta libraries as 87-base-pair reads. Per the source publication's procedure: A later analysis counted 75 million to 100 million unique TCR beta chains across the 666 repertoires, and around 12 million of these chains were shared by at least two donors. Raw reads were error-corrected and collapsed into unique sequences by a nearest-neighbor algorithm in which closely related sequences were merged to remove PCR and sequencing errors. CDR3 sequences were aligned to IMGT reference sequences to assign V, D and J gene segments. Each retained sequence needed at least a six-nucleotide match to both a V gene segment and a J gene segment. A rearrangement was called productive if the CDR3 had no stop codons and remained in frame with V and J, and every other rearrangement was called non-productive. CDR3 was defined by IMGT convention, running from the second conserved V-encoded cysteine to the conserved J-encoded phenylalanine. Sequences without an unambiguous match to a single V gene segment were excluded from the earlier analysis of approximately 600 of the donors. An earlier analysis of fewer than 750 of the donors classified V segments as functional when productive rearrangements were above 56.7% and as segregating when the standard deviation between donors was above 5%. A statistical classification framework was built for diagnosing cytomegalovirus status from the catalog of TCR beta chain sequences. In a later analysis, TCR nucleotide sequences were compared against IMGT/GENE-DB human TR gene sequences so that V and J genes could be assigned. The TCRdist pipeline was used in a later analysis to assign CDR3 sequences and most-parsimonious VDJ recombination scenarios. In a later analysis, each TCR beta chain was defined by its CDR3 amino acid sequence together with its V-gene family, and reads without a unique V-gene family were excluded. In a later analysis, approximately 590 highly shared, low-generation-probability nucleotide sequences were removed to address suspected cross-contamination and a sequencing artifact. A later analysis calculated a clonal expansion index for each public chain from normalized within-repertoire ranks of inferred template counts. In a later analysis, generation probabilities were computed with a VDJ recombination model fitted to out-of-frame rearrangements, and the resulting probabilities were checked against IGoR. In a later analysis, TCR-TCR, TCR-HLA and TCR-CMV co-occurrence was scored with hypergeometric tests, and a repertoire-size bias correction was applied to TCR pairs. False discovery rates were estimated in a later analysis by permuting HLA or CMV assignments 20 times. In a later analysis, co-occurring TCRs were grouped with DBSCAN, and TCRdist sequence similarity was added when clustering was performed within HLA-allele-positive subsets. Co-occurrence clustering excluded repertoires with fewer than 30,000 or more than 120,000 public chains, plus five with anomalous nucleotide sharing. TCRdb took this table from immuneACCESS and kept in-frame rearrangements with V and J called. Such tables lack part of the clones; where checked against another copy, unresolved V genes explain under half of the gap, and the rest is unexplained. V, J and clone size reflect that table, while D and trimming were determined from the DNA. The sample yields 100,000 or so clones; 82% were counted once. The ten largest clonotypes hold about 3.7% of the sample.

As encoded in the germline V gene (reference sequence), CDR1 is SSHAT while CDR2 is FNYEAQ. Inclusive of the bounding cysteine and phenylalanine, the CDR3 is 13 residues long. CDR3 DNA is the only sequence kept; it has 39 bases, read in frame from the first base. Between the V and J ends, shortened by 5 bases and 0 bases respectively, the junction contains 7 bases. This clone came up a few times. The target of this receptor is not known. There are no base qualities to consult, and no much larger clone falls within one base. The cohort consisted of hundreds of healthy bone marrow donors. All cohort members were sampled while nominally healthy, although unrecorded immune exposures were likely present. The donor was CMV seropositive and was included in the group of 290 or so seropositive cohort members. A peripheral blood sample was collected from each donor, and TCR beta sequencing was performed on peripheral blood mononuclear cells. The Qiagen DNeasy Blood Extraction Kit was used to extract genomic DNA from the blood cell samples.

The sequence is built from TRBV7-7 and TRBJ1-1; the D gene cannot be resolved reliably. What was sequenced was PBMCs. The receptor was derived from a man aged 25 to 40 in good health and CMV-seropositive. The encoded CDR3 is CASSTRLNTEAFF. The bases are TGTGCCAGCAGCACAAGATTGAACACTGAAGCTTTCTTT.